These 28 T cell receptor beta chains were sequenced from one sample in a study of blood T cell repertoires in COVID-19. Clones were read by immunoSEQ multiplex PCR, and TCRdb kept only the in-frame ones, dropping some. The table records 100,000 to 150,000 clones, 87% of them present only once. The specimen sequenced was peripheral blood. The receptor source for this set is a woman aged 55-70 years with acute or convalescent COVID-19.

V is TRBV3-1 (or the pseudogene TRBV3-2) and J is TRBJ2-1; perhaps TRBD1 as D (5 bases). V was pared by 0 bases and J by 0 bases, with 6 bases between. Germline CDR1 is LGHDT and CDR2 is YNNKEL (reference sequence). The CDR3 length is 15 residues. The CDR3 sequence is CASSQDQGSYNEQFF. The CDR3 DNA reads as TGTGCCAGCAGCCAAGATCAGGGCTCCTACAATGAGCAGTTCTTC.

The genes are TRBV19 and TRBJ1-2; tentative D call: TRBD1 (6 bases). Germline V gene data show CDR1 as LNHDA and CDR2 as SQIVND (reference sequence). Trimming removed 4 bases from V and 2 bases from J, with 14 bases in between. The CDR3 extends over 15 amino acids. CDR3 sequence reads: CASSSRDNLNYGYTF. The CDR3 DNA sequence: TGTGCCAGTAGTAGCCGGGACAACCTAAACTATGGCTACACCTTC.

The chain is built from TRBV5-4 and TRBJ1-1; possibly TRBD1 for D (6 bases). CDR3 length equals 16 residues. From germline, CDR1 is SGHNT and CDR2 YYREEE (reference sequence). The ends were cut back, 4 bases at V and 4 bases at J, with 20 bases in the middle. The CDR3 protein is CASSLGGAGASTEAFF. DNA for the CDR3: TGTGCCAGCAGCCTCGGGGGGGCCGGCGCGAGCACTGAAGCTTTCTTT.

The chain uses TRBV3-1 (or the pseudogene TRBV3-2) and TRBJ2-1; 8 positions agree with TRBD2. Germline V CDR1 and CDR2: LGHDT, YNNKEL (reference sequence). The CDR3 runs to 14 residues. V was clipped by 1 base and J by 9 bases; unmatched bases: 5. For the CDR3, the DNA is TGTGCCAGCAGCCAAGTAGCGGGATCCACTGAGCAGTTCTTC. Amino acids: CASSQVAGSTEQFF.

The V call is TRBV6-5, the J call TRBJ1-1, with 8 positions matching TRBD1. This CDR3 comprises 13 residues. The V segment lost 7 bases and the J segment 3 bases; nucleotides outside the gene matches: 4. Germline-derived CDR1 and CDR2 are MNHEY and SVGAGI. In DNA, the CDR3 is TGTGCCAGCACCTCGGACAGGGACACTGAAGCTTTCTTT. Its translation is CASTSDRDTEAFF.

CDR3 amino acids: CASSRTQAGGNEQFF. The CDR3 nucleotides read TGTGCCAGCAGCCGAACCCAAGCGGGAGGGAATGAGCAGTTCTTC. The genes are TRBV11-2 and TRBJ2-1; 10 bases line up with TRBD2. Trimming at V came to 5 bases and at J to 7 bases, leaving 8 bases not matched to a gene. The CDR3 extends over 15 amino acids. Germline loops: CDR1 SGHAT, CDR2 FQNNGV.

In the case of this clone: Germline is not matched at one junction end, which may reflect a read error. CDR3 coding DNA: TGTGCCAGCATCTTGGGGCCGAACACCGGGGAGCTGTTTTTT. It translates to CASILGPNTGELFF. The chain links TRBV5-8 to TRBJ2-2; D perhaps matches TRBD1 (5 bases). Germline lookup yields CDR1 SGHTS and CDR2 YDEGEE. This CDR3 spans 14 amino acids. The full variable domain, with the rest looked up from reference TRBV5-8 and TRBJ2-2, is EAGVTQSPTHLIKTRGQQATLRCSPISGHTSVYWYQQALGLGLQFLLWYDEGEERNRGNFPPRFSGRQFPNYSSELNVNALELEDSALYLCASILGPNTGELFFGEGSRLTVL.

J is TRBJ2-2 and V is TRBV18; no firm D call. The CDR3 contains 15 residues. V was trimmed by 1 base and J by 4 bases, leaving 10 bases between them. CDR1 KGHSH and CDR2 LQKENI come from the germline V gene. The CDR3 DNA follows: TGTGCCAGCTCACCACGAATACAGAGCACCGGGGAGCTGTTTTTT. This sequence encodes CASSPRIQSTGELFF.

This sequence joins TRBV2 and TRBJ2-7; 8 bases line up with TRBD1. V gave up 7 bases and J gave up 0 bases; unmatched junction bases: 5. Germline CDR1 SNHLY, CDR2 FYNNEI. The CDR3 extends over 14 amino acids. The CDR3 bases are TGTGCCAGCACAGACAGGGGCACCTCCTACGAGCAGTACTTC. Translating gives CASTDRGTSYEQYF.

The chain has TRBV5-4 and TRBJ1-1, with TRBD1 identical over 8 bases. Losses at the gene ends were 4 bases for V and 7 bases for J; bases not matched to a gene: 15. This CDR3 comprises 16 residues. The germline gives CDR1 SGHNT, CDR2 YYREEE (reference sequence). The CDR3 DNA is TGTGCCAGCAGCCTACGACAGGGGACGAGATACTATGAAGCTTTCTTT. It specifies CASSLRQGTRYYEAFF.

In its sample, this clone was seen a few times. The chain combines TRBV12-5 with TRBJ2-3, with TRBD2 matching 8 bases. This CDR3 has 14 amino acids. Germline CDR1 and CDR2: LGHNT and FRNRAP. V was clipped by 6 bases and J by 0 bases; unmatched bases: 2. The CDR3 here is CASGERESTDTQYF. For the CDR3, the DNA is TGTGCTAGTGGAGAGCGGGAGAGCACAGATACGCAGTATTTT.

The V call is TRBV7-6, the J call TRBJ2-3; the match to TRBD2 covers 9 bases. Per germline, CDR1 SGHVS and CDR2 FNYEAQ. J was trimmed by 3 bases and V by 6 bases; bases with no gene match: 7. The CDR3 is made up of 15 amino acids. Written as DNA, the CDR3 is TGTGCCAGCAGTTCAGCGGGAGGAGGAACAGATACGCAGTATTTT. Translating it yields CASSSAGGGTDTQYF.

The chain is built from TRBV6-5 and TRBJ2-1; the match to TRBD2 covers 7 bases. V lost 11 bases to trimming and J lost 4 bases; unmatched junction nucleotides: 8. This CDR3 has 13 residues. Germline loops: CDR1 MNHEY, CDR2 SVGAGI. The CDR3 sequence: CAVEASGYNEQFF. The CDR3 region has the DNA TGTGCCGTGGAGGCTAGCGGTTACAATGAGCAGTTCTTC.

The V gene is TRBV11-3, the J gene TRBJ2-3; possibly TRBD2 for D (6 bases). Deletions cut 3 bases from V and 0 bases from J, with 16 bases between. Germline assignment: CDR1 SGHNT and CDR2 YENEEA. This CDR3 has 17 residues. CDR3 residues: CASSFPTLAASTDTQYF. As DNA, the CDR3 is TGTGCCAGCAGCTTTCCGACACTAGCAGCTAGCACAGATACGCAGTATTTT.

This clone was detected once. The chain uses TRBV19 and TRBJ2-2, with a tentative D call TRBD2 (5 bases). CDR3 length: 13 residues. From germline, CDR1 is LNHDA and CDR2 SQIVND (reference sequence). V lost 3 bases and J lost 5, with 7 bases in between. CDR3 nucleotides: TGTGCCAGTAGTATTGAGGGAACCGGGGAGCTGTTTTTT. Amino acid sequence: CASSIEGTGELFF. The whole variable domain, filled in from reference TRBV19 and TRBJ2-2, reads DGGITQSPKYLFRKEGQNVTLSCEQNLNHDAMYWYRQDPGQGLRLIYYSQIVNDFQKGDIAEGYSVSREKKESFPLTVTSAQKNPTAFYLCASSIEGTGELFFGEGSRLTVL.

This sequence joins TRBV2 and TRBJ1-2; 8 bases are shared with TRBD1. Germline V gene lookup returns CDR1 SNHLY and CDR2 FYNNEI. The CDR3 covers 12 residues. Germline trimming cut 8 bases from V and 8 bases from J; bases unmatched to any gene: 7. The chain's CDR3 is CASPARQGGYTF. The CDR3 coding sequence is TGTGCCAGCCCGGCTAGACAGGGGGGCTACACCTTC.

The J gene is TRBJ1-5, the V gene TRBV6-1; weak D call: TRBD1 (6 bases). Trimming removed 6 bases at V and 3 bases at J, with 12 bases between. Per germline, CDR1 MNHNS and CDR2 SASEGT. The CDR3 covers 14 residues. Here the CDR3 DNA reads TGTGCCAGCAGCCCCGGGACACACAATCAGCCCCAGCATTTT. Translating gives CASSPGTHNQPQHF.

This clone was counted once. The chain links TRBV7-8 to TRBJ1-1; no clear D. Germline V CDR1 and CDR2: SGHVS, FQNEAQ. The CDR3 runs 14 residues. V lost 5 bases to trimming and J lost 6 bases, with 16 bases between them. The DNA for the CDR3 is TGTGCCAGCAGCCCCGCCCGGGTCGGTCCTGAAGCTTTCTTT. It is translated as CASSPARVGPEAFF.

The chain employs TRBV6-6 and TRBJ2-7; 11 bases are a match to TRBD2. The V gene end was trimmed by 7 bases and the J gene end by 1 base; junction bases not matched to a gene: 3. The CDR3 contains 14 residues. From germline, CDR1 is MNHNY and CDR2 SVGAGI (reference sequence). The CDR3 is CASTLAGGSYEQYV. As DNA, the CDR3 is TGTGCCAGCACGCTAGCGGGAGGATCCTACGAGCAGTACGTC.

The chain uses TRBV24-1 and TRBJ2-3; D may be TRBD2 (6 bases). CDR1 is KGHDR and CDR2 is SFDVKD in the germline V gene. The length of the CDR3 is 14 residues. V was cut by 2 bases and J by 1 base, with 6 bases left in between. The CDR3 protein is CATSDWGGTDTQYF. Written as DNA, the CDR3 is TGTGCCACCAGTGATTGGGGGGGCACAGATACGCAGTATTTT.

The chain couples TRBV3-1 (or the pseudogene TRBV3-2) to TRBJ2-7; TRBD2 matches at 13 bases. CDR1 LGHDT and CDR2 YNNKEL come from the germline V gene (reference sequence). Trimming cost V 4 bases and J 6 bases; bases outside gene matches: 6. The CDR3 spans 15 residues. The CDR3 loop is CASSRGTSGTSEQYF. The CDR3 bases are TGTGCCAGCAGCCGTGGGACTAGCGGGACATCCGAGCAGTACTTC.

This chain connects TRBV30 to TRBJ1-1; the match to TRBD1 covers 8 bases. There are 15 residues in the CDR3. J gave up 1 base and V 0 bases, and 4 bases lay outside the gene matches. Germline V CDR1 and CDR2: GTSNPN, SVGIG (reference sequence). Here the CDR3 reads CAWSVVGQANTEAFF. The CDR3 DNA reads as TGTGCCTGGAGTGTTGTGGGACAGGCGAACACTGAAGCTTTCTTT.

The sample holds one count of this clone. The DNA for the CDR3 is TGTGCCAGCAAGATGAGAGACAGGGCCCCTCCAGATACGCAGTATTTT. It is translated as CASKMRDRAPPDTQYF. The chain employs TRBV2 and TRBJ2-3; 7 bases match TRBD1. Trimming removed 7 bases from V and 4 bases from J; junction bases left unmatched: 14. Germline CDR1 is SNHLY and CDR2 is FYNNEI. This CDR3 region has 16 residues. Combining the CDR3 with reference TRBV2 and TRBJ2-3 gives the whole variable domain EPEVTQTPSHQVTQMGQEVILRCVPISNHLYFYWYRQILGQKVEFLVSFYNNEISEKSEIFDDQFSVERPDGSNFTLKIRSTKLEDSAMYFCASKMRDRAPPDTQYFGPGTRLTVL.

This clone was seen only once. V is TRBV7-8 and J is TRBJ1-1, with 7 bases identical to TRBD1. The CDR3 has 13 amino acids. CDR1 is SGHVS, CDR2 FQNEAQ, per germline. After removal of 4 bases from V and 6 bases from J, the junction contained 5 bases not matched to a gene. DNA for the CDR3: TGTGCCAGCAGCTCGTACAGGGGATCTGAAGCTTTCTTT. This codes for CASSSYRGSEAFF.

The count of this clone is one. The rearrangement uses TRBV10-2 and TRBJ2-2; D ambiguous. The CDR3 is made up of 13 amino acids. The V end lost 4 bases, the J end lost 6 bases, and 9 bases lay between the germline ends. Germline assignment: CDR1 WSHSY and CDR2 SAAADI. The DNA of the CDR3 is TGCGCCAGCAGTGTATTAGGAGCCGGGGAGCTGTTTTTT. Protein sequence: CASSVLGAGELFF.

The rearrangement uses TRBV18 and TRBJ2-7; no reliable D call. CDR1 KGHSH and CDR2 LQKENI come from the germline V gene. Between the trimmed V and J ends, which lost 3 bases and 9 bases, there was a span of 15 bases. The CDR3 has 13 residues. CDR3 nucleotides: TGTGCCAGCTCACCCCAGTTACTAACGTCGCAGTACTTC. This encodes CASSPQLLTSQYF.

This chain links TRBV9 with TRBJ1-5; no clear D gene. Trimming left V 0 bases short and J 8 bases short, with 12 bases between. This CDR3 is built from 14 residues. Germline V CDR1 and CDR2: SGDLS, YYNGEE. CDR3 loop: CASSVDGREKPQHF. In DNA form, the CDR3 reads TGTGCCAGCAGCGTAGATGGGCGGGAGAAGCCCCAGCATTTT.

The chain combines TRBV5-5 with TRBJ2-5, with 7 bases lining up with TRBD2. The germline gives CDR1 SGHKS, CDR2 YYEKEE (reference sequence). This CDR3 contains 15 residues. Germline trimming cut 3 bases from V and 4 bases from J; bases unmatched to any gene: 9. In nucleotides, the CDR3 is TGTGCCAGCAGCTGGGTTTTCGGGACTATAGAGACCCAGTACTTC. Its protein is CASSWVFGTIETQYF.